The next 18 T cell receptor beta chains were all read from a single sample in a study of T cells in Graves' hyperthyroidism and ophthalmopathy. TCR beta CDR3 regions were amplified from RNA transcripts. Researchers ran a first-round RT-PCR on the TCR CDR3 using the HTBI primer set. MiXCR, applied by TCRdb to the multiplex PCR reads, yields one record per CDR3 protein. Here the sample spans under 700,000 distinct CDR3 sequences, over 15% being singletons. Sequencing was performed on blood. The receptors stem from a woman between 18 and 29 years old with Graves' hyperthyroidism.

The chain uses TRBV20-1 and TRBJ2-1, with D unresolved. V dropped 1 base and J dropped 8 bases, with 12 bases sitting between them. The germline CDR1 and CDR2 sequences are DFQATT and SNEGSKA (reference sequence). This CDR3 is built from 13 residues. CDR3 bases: TGCAGTGCTAGAGCCAATCGAGTCGATGAGCAGTTCTTC. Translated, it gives CSARANRVDEQFF.

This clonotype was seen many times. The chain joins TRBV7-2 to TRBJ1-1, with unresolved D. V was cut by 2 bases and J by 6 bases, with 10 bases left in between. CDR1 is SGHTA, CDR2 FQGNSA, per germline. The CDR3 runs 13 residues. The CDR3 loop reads CASSLFEHSEAFF. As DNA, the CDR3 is TGTGCCAGCAGCTTATTCGAGCACTCTGAAGCTTTCTTT. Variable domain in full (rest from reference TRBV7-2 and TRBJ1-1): GAGVSQSPSNKVTEKGKDVELRCDPISGHTALYWYRQSLGQGLEFLIYFQGNSAPDKSGLPSDRFSAERTGGSVSTLTIQRTQQEDSAVYLCASSLFEHSEAFFGQGTRLTVV.

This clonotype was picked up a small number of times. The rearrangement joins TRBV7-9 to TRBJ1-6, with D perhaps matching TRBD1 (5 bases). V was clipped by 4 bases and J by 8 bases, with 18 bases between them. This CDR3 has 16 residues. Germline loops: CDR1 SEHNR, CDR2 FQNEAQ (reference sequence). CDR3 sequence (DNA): TGTGCCAGCAGCTGGCCCCGGGGGAGGAATGATTCACCCCTCCACTTT. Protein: CASSWPRGRNDSPLHF.

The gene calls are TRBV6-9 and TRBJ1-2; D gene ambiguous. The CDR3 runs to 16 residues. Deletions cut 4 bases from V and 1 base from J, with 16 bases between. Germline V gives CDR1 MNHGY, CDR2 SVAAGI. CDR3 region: CASSSPKEVFNYGYTF. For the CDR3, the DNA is TGTGCCAGCAGTTCCCCGAAGGAGGTCTTTAACTATGGCTACACCTTC.

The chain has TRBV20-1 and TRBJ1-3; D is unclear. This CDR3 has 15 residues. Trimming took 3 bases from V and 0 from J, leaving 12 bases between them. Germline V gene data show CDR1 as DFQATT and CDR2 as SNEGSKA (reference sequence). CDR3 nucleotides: TGCAGTGCTAGTTTTGGGTCTCGCTCTGGAAACACCATATATTTT. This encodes CSASFGSRSGNTIYF.

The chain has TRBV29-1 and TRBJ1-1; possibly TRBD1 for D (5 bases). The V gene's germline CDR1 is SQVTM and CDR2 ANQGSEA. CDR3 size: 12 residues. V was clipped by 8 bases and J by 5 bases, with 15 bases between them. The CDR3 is CSPFGGVTEAFF. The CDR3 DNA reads TGCAGCCCGTTCGGGGGAGTGACTGAAGCTTTCTTT.

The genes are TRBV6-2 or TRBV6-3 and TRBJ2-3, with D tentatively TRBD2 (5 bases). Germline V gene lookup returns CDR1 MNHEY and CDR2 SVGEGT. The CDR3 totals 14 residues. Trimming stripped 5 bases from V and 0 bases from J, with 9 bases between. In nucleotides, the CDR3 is TGTGCCAGCAGTAGGACTCCTAGCACAGATACGCAGTATTTT. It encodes CASSRTPSTDTQYF.

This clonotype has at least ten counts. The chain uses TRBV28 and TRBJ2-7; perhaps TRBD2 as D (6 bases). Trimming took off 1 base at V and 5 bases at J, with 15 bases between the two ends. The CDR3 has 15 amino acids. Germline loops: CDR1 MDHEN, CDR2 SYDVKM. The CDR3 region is CASSLYGEVRDEQYF. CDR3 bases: TGTGCCAGCAGTTTATACGGGGAGGTCAGGGACGAGCAGTACTTC. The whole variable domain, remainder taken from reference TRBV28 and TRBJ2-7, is DVKVTQSSRYLVKRTGEKVFLECVQDMDHENMFWYRQDPGLGLRLIYFSYDVKMKEKGDIPEGYSVSREKKERFSLILESASTNQTSMYLCASSLYGEVRDEQYFGPGTRLTVT.

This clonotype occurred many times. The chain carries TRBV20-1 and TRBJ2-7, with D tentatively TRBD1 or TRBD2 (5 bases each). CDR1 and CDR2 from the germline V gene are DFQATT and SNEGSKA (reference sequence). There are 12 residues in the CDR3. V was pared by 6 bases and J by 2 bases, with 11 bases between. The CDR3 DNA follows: TGCAGTGCGACGGGACCTGCCTACGAGCAGTACTTC. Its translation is CSATGPAYEQYF.

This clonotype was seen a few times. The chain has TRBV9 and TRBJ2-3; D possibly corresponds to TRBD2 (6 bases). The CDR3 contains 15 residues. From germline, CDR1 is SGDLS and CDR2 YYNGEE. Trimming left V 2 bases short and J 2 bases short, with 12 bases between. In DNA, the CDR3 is TGTGCCAGCAGCGTGGCGGGGCGCTACACAGATACGCAGTATTTT. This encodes CASSVAGRYTDTQYF.

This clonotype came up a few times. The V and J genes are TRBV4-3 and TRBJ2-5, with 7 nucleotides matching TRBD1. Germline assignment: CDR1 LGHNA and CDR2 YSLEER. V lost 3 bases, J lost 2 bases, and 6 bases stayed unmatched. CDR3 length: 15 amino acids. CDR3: CASSQGQLRQETQYF. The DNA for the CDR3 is TGCGCCAGCAGCCAGGGACAGCTCAGACAAGAGACCCAGTACTTC.

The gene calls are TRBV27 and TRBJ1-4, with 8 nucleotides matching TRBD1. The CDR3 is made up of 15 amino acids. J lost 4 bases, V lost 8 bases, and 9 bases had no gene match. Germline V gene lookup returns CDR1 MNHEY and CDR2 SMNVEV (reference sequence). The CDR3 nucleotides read TGTGCCAGCCCGGACAGGGCGTTAGATAATGAAAAACTGTTTTTT. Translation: CASPDRALDNEKLFF. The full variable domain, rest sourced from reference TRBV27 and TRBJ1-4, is EAQVTQNPRYLITVTGKKLTVTCSQNMNHEYMSWYRQDPGLGLRQIYYSMNVEVTDKGDVPEGYKVSRKEKRNFPLILESPSPNQTSLYFCASPDRALDNEKLFFGSGTQLSVL.

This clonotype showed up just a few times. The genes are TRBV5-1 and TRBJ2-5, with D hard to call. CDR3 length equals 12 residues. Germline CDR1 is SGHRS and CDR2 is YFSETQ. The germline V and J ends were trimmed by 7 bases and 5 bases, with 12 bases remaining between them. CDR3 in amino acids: CASHQVTETQYF. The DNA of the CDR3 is TGCGCCAGCCACCAGGTTACGGAGACCCAGTACTTC.

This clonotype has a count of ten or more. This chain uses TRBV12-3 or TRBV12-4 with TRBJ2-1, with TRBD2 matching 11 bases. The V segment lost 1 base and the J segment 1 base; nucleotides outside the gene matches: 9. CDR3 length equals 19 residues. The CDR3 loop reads CASSLGLAGLQASYNEQFF. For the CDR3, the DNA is TGTGCCAGCAGTTTAGGACTAGCGGGACTCCAGGCATCCTACAATGAGCAGTTCTTC.

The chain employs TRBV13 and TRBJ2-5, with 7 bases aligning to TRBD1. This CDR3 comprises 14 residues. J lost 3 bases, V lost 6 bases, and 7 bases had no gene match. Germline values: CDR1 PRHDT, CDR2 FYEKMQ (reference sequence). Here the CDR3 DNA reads TGTGCCAGCAGTTTCGAACAGGGGAAAGAGACCCAGTACTTC. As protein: CASSFEQGKETQYF.

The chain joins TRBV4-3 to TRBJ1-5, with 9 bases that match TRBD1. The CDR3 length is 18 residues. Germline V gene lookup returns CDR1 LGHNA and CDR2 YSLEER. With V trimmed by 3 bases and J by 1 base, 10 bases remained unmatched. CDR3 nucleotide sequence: TGCGCCAGCAGCCAGGGGACAGGGCCCGATATCAGCAATCAGCCCCAGCATTTT. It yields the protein CASSQGTGPDISNQPQHF.

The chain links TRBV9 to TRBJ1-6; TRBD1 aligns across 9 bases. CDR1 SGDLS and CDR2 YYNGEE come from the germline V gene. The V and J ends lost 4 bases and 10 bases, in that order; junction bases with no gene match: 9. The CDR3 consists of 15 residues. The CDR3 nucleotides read TGTGCCAGCAGCCTCGGGACAGGGCCGGGGTCACCCCTCCACTTT. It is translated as CASSLGTGPGSPLHF.

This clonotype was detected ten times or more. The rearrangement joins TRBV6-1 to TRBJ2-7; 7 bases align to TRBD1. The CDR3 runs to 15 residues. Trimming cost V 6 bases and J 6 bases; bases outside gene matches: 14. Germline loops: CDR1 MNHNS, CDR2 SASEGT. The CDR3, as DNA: TGTGCCAGCAGGGAACAGGGGTCCCGGTCTTCCGAGCAGTACTTC. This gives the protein CASREQGSRSSEQYF.